This T cell receptor (beta chain) was sequenced for a study of control samples from healthy donors and cancer patients. This CDR3 spans 15 amino acids. Germline CDR1 KGHSH, CDR2 LQKENI. Germline trimming cut 6 bases from V and 2 bases from J; bases unmatched to any gene: 8. Profiled with immunoSEQ multiplex PCR; TCRdb holds only in-frame clones, not every one. The sample has around 170,000 clones, just over 85% seen once. Sample: blood. This clonotype was sampled from a woman aged 25 to 39 in good health. The V and J genes are TRBV18 and TRBJ1-1; 8 nucleotides match TRBD1. CDR3 DNA sequence: TGTGCCAGCTCTTCGACAGGGGCATATAACACTGAAGCTTTCTTT. This translates into CASSSTGAYNTEAFF.